This T cell receptor (beta chain) was sequenced during a study of blood T cell repertoires in COVID-19. Authors' methods: Using reference gene primer amplification, nucleated cell counts were estimated. Sequencing was performed with immunoSEQ multiplex PCR; in TCRdb, only in-frame clones are kept and a portion is missing. V and J calls plus clone size are reproduced from that table; the DNA served to infer D and trimming. This sample yields over 200,000 clones, of which 82% are seen a single time; roughly 12% belongs to the top ten. CDR1 is SGHRS, CDR2 YFSETQ, per germline. The CDR3 covers 16 residues. Trimming shortened V by 4 bases and J by 2 bases, and 15 bases separated the two germline ends.

What was sequenced was peripheral blood. The V and J genes are TRBV5-1 and TRBJ2-2; TRBD2 might be the D (5 bases). This sequence was found in a middle-aged woman with acute or convalescent COVID-19. The CDR3 coding sequence is TGCGCCAGCAGCCCCTTAGGAGGCCCCAACACCGGGGAGCTGTTTTTT. This encodes CASSPLGGPNTGELFF.